This T cell receptor beta chain was found in a study of T cells in localized non-small cell lung cancer (dated by TCRdb to 2018 to 2021). Looking at the study overall: The study examined T cell repertoires in approximately 240 patients with early-stage NSCLC and compared tumors with uninvolved tumor-adjacent lungs. Of the NSCLC patients, over 120 were male and about a hundred were female, and the mean age was about 69 years. The cohort consisted of around 250 treatment-naive NSCLC patients whose localized lung tumors had been resected. Paper-wide results and their limitations: Since the design was exploratory, TCR variables were selected using unadjusted p-values with no false-discovery rate correction. Longer overall survival was associated with higher blood T cell density, whereas shorter survival was associated with higher adjacent-lung clonality. Uninvolved tumor-adjacent lung showed the highest T cell clonality, higher than tumor, which suggests more focused antigenic responses in the uninvolved tumor-adjacent lung. Multi-region tumor sequencing was not performed, so intratumor heterogeneity could not be excluded. Of the top 100 tumor clones, a median of roughly 53 were detected in paired uninvolved adjacent lung; about 26 were also among that lung's top 100.

At diagnosis, tumor, uninvolved tumor-adjacent lung and peripheral blood were collected and then preserved as a mix of FFPE and fresh-frozen material. For TCR repertoire profiling, the blood samples were analyzed as peripheral blood mononuclear cells. CDR1 KGHSH and CDR2 LQKENI are derived from the germline V gene. At the junction V is shortened by 3 bases and J by 9 bases, with 9 bases in between. The CDR3 measures 12 amino acids from cysteine to phenylalanine. This entry keeps only the CDR3 DNA: 36 bases, framed from base 1. The immunoSEQ Assay was used to sequence TCR beta CDR3 regions from DNA. As for the original processing: To compute T cell density, TCR beta template counts were normalized to usable DNA, which was estimated by amplifying housekeeping genes. The preseqR package was used to estimate richness by extrapolating to 400,000 templates for PBMC samples and to 120,000 templates for tissue samples. Clonality was calculated as one minus Pielou's evenness. Differential abundance testing on productive amino-acid clonotypes, with a minimum total count of 5 and an alpha of 0.1, was used to identify tissue-enriched TCRs. The Jaccard Index and the Morisita Overlap Index were used to measure how much the repertoires overlapped between compartments. GLIPH clustered TCR beta CDR3s with public tetramer-defined viral CDR3s; viral motifs required at least three viral sequences plus V-gene enrichment. TCRdb's version of the immuneACCESS table is confined to in-frame rearrangements and falls short of the full clone set. An unresolved V gene accounts for under half of the shortfall where checked; the remainder is of unknown origin. The V and J calls and the clone size are those of that table, but D and trimming were determined from the DNA. This sample holds about 52,000 clones; roughly 80% were observed only once. Approximately 4.8% of the sample belongs to the ten largest clones.

With regard to this clone: This clone's antigen is unknown. No quality values exist for individual bases; no much larger clone is one base distant.

The chain is assembled from TRBV18 and TRBJ2-4, with no confidently assigned D gene. This TCR came from a woman aged 35 to 75 with stage II lung adenocarcinoma. Sequencing used PBMCs, obtained before any cancer treatment. The nucleotide sequence reads as follows: TGTGCCAGCTCACCCCAGGACCCCATTCAGTACTTC. Its protein product is CASSPQDPIQYF. The variable domain in full, with residues beyond the CDR3 obtained from the reference TRBV18 and TRBJ2-4 genes, is NAGVMQNPRHLVRRRGQEARLRCSPMKGHSHVYWYRQLPEEGLKFMVYLQKENIIDESGMPKERFSAEFPKEGPSILRIQQVVRGDSAAYFCASSPQDPIQYFGAGTRLSVL.